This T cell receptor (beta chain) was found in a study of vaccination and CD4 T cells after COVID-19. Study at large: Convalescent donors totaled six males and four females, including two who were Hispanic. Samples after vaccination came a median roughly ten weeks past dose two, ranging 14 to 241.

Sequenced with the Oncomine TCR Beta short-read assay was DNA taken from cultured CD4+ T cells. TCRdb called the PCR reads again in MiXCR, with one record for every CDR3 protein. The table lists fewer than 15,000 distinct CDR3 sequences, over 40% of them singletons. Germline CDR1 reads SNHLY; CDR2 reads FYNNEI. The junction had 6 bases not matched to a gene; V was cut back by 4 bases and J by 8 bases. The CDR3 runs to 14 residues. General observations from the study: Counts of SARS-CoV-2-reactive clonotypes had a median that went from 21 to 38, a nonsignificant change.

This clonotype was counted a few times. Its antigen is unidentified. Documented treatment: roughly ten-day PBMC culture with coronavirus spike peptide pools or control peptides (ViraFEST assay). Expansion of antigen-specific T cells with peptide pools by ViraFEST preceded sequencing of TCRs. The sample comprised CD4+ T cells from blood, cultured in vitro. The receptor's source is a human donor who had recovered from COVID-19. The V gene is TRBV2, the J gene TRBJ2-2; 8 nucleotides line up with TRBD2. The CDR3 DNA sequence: TGTGCCAGCAGTGGACTAGCGACAGGTGGGGAGCTGTTTTTT. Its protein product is CASSGLATGGELFF.